Here is one T cell receptor beta chain with its context. Its antigen is as yet unknown. Random hexamers were used to reverse transcribe roughly 0.45 to 1 ug of RNA. It was immunoSEQ multiplex PCR that amplified TCR beta CDR3 across 54 Vbeta and 13 Jbeta. TCRdb used MiXCR to reprocess the immunoSEQ multiplex PCR reads, holding one entry per CDR3 protein. This sample has 210,000 or so distinct CDR3 sequences, with 94% found just once. V shed 5 bases and J shed 4 bases, with 15 bases lying between them. The CDR3 is made up of 14 amino acids. Germline V CDR1 and CDR2: SGHRS, YFSETQ. This record comes from a study of CD8 T cells in Susac syndrome. Overall study results and limits: The study admitted that it had a relatively small number of individuals in its TCR sequencing and HLA analysis.

Sequencing was done on a sample of CD4+ T cells from PBMCs. The chain joins TRBV5-1 to TRBJ1-1; D not certain. This TCR was recovered from a human donor with Susac syndrome. CDR3 DNA: TGCGCCAGCAGAAGCCGGGCTGAGGGCACTGAAGCTTTCTTT. It is translated as CASRSRAEGTEAFF.